This T cell receptor (beta chain) was retrieved from a study of identical twins. Study conclusions and caveats: Whereas memory repertoires showed no such difference, abundant cord blood beta clonotypes carried fewer insertions.

Trimming took 6 bases from V and 5 from J, leaving 19 bases between them. The CDR3 loop spans 15 amino acids. For this clonotype: Antigen specificity is unknown.

Through template switching, a universal primer site was introduced, and the cDNA contained unique molecular identifiers. TCRdb ran MiXCR on the 5' RACE reads and lists one entry per CDR3 protein. The sample includes some 710,000 distinct CDR3 sequences, roughly 6.2% seen only once; the top ten take around 1.9%. The sequence was obtained from a man aged 18-30 years in good health. Sample: naive T cells sorted from blood. V gene TRBV12-3 or TRBV12-4 combines with J gene TRBJ1-1, with a possible D match to TRBD1 (6 bases). The CDR3 region is CASRHSQGGGTEAFF. Here the CDR3 DNA reads TGTGCCAGCAGGCATTCACAGGGAGGGGGAACTGAAGCTTTCTTT.